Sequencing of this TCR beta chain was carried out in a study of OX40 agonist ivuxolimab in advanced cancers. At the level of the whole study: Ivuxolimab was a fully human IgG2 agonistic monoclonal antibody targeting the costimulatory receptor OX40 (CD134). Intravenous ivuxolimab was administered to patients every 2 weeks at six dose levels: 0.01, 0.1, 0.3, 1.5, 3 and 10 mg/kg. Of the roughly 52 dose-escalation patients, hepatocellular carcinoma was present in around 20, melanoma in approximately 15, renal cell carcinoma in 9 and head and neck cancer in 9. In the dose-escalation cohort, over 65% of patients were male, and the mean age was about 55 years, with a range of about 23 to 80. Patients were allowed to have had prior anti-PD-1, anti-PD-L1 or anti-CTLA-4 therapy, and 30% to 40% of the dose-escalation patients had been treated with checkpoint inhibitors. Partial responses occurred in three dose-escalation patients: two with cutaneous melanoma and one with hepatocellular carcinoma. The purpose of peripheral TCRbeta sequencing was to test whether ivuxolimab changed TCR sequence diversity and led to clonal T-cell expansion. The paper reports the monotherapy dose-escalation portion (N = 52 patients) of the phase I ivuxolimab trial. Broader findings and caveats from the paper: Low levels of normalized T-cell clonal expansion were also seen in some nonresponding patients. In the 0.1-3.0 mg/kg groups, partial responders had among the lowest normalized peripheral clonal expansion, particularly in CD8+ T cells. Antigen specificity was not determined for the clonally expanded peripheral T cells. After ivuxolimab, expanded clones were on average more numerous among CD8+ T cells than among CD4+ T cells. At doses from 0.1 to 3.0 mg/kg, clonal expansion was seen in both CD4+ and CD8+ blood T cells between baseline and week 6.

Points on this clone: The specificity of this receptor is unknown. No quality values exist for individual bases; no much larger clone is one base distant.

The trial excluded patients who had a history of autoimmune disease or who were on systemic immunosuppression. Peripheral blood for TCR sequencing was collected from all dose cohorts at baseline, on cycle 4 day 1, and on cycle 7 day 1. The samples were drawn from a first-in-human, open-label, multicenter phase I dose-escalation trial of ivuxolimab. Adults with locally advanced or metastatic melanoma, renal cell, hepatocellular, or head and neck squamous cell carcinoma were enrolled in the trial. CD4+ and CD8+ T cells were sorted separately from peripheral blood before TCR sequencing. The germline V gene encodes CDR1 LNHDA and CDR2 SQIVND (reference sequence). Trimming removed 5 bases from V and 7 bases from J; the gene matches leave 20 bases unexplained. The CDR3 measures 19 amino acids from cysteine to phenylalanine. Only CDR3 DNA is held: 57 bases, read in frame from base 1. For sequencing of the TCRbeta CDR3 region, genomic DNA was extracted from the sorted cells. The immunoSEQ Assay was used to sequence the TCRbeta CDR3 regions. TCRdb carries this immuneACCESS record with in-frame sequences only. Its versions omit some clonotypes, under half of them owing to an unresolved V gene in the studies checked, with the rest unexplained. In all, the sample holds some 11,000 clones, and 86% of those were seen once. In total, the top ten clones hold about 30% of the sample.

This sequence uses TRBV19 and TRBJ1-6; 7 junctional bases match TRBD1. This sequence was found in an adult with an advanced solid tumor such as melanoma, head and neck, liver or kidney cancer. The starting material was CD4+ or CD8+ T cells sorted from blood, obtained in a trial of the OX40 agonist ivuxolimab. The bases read TGTGCCAGTAGTTCCACCGATCCCGGGACAGAACTCTTCAATTCACCCCTCCACTTT. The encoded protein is CASSSTDPGTELFNSPLHF. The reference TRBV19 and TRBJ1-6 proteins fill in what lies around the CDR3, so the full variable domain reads DGGITQSPKYLFRKEGQNVTLSCEQNLNHDAMYWYRQDPGQGLRLIYYSQIVNDFQKGDIAEGYSVSREKKESFPLTVTSAQKNPTAFYLCASSSTDPGTELFNSPLHFGNGTRLTVT.